This TCR beta chain was found in a study of blood T cells in healthy people across ages. Whole-study results and caveats: More naive CD4+ cells and higher diversity were found in long-lived than in aged donors.

Germline V lookup: CDR1 SGHKS, CDR2 YYEKEE (reference sequence). The CDR3 is 16 amino acids. The V end was cut by 3 bases, the J end by 4 bases, with 17 bases between. No fewer than 6 micrograms of total RNA were isolated from every sample. A second roughly 6 to 11 cycle PCR used barcoded and J-beta primers. TCRdb independently ran MiXCR on the 5' RACE reads; one entry per CDR3 protein. The sample contains about 1 million distinct CDR3 sequences, 35% to 55% of which appear only once. This clonotype was seen only a few times. Its target is not known. The rearrangement links TRBV5-5 to TRBJ2-1; D ambiguous. Sequencing was performed on blood. The clonotype was recovered from a woman aged 55-75 years in good health. The CDR3 DNA reads as TGTGCCAGCAGCTCCCCCGGTAGAAGCCGTTACAATGAGCAGTTCTTC. It yields the protein CASSSPGRSRYNEQFF.